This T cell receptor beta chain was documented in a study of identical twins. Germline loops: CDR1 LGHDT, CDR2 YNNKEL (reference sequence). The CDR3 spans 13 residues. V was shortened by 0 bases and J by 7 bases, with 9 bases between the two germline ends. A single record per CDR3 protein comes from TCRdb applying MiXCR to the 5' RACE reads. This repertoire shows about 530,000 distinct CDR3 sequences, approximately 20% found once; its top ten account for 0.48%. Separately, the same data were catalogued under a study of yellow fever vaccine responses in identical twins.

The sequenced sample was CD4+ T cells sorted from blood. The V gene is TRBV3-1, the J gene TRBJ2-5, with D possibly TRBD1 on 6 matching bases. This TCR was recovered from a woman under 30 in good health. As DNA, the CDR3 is TGTGCCAGCAGCCAAGATCACAGGGCGACCCAGTACTTC. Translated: CASSQDHRATQYF.